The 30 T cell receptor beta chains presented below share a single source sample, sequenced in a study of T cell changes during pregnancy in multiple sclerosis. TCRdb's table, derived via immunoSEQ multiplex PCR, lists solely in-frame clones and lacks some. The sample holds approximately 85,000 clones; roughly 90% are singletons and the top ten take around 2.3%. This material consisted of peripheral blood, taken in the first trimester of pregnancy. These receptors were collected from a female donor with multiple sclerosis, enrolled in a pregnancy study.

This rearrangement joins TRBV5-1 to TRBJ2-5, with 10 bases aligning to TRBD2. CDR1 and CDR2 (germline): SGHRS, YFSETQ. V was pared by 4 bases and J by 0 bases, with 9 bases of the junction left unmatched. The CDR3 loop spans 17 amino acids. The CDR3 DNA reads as TGCGCCAGCAGCCCGGTGGGTAGCGGGAGGTACCAAGAGACCCAGTACTTC. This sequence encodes CASSPVGSGRYQETQYF.

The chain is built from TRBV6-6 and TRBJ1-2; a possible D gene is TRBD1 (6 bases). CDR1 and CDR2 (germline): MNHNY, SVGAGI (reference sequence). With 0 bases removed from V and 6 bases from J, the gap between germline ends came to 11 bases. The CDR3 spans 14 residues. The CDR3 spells CASSYSRGGDGYTF. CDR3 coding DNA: TGTGCCAGCAGTTACTCGCGAGGGGGGGATGGCTACACCTTC.

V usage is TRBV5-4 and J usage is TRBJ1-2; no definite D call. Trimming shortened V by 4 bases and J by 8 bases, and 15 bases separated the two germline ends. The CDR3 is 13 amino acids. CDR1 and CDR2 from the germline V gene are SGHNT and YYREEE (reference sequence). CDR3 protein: CASSGPSPTGYTF. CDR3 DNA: TGTGCCAGCAGCGGGCCCTCCCCCACCGGCTACACCTTC.

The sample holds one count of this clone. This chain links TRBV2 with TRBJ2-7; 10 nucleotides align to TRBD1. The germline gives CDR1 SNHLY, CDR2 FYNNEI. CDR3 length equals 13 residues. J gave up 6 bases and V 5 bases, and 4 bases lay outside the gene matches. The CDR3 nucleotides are TGTGCCAGCAGTAGGGACAGGGGAGGCGAGCAGTACTTC. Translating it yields CASSRDRGGEQYF.

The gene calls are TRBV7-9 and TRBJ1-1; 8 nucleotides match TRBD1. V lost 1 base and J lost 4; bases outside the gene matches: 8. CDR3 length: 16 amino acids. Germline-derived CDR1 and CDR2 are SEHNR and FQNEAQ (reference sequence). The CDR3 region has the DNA TGTGCCAGCAGCTTAGGCCAGGGGGCCGCGAGCACTGAAGCTTTCTTT. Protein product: CASSLGQGAASTEAFF. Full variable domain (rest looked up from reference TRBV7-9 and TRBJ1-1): DTGVSQNPRHKITKRGQNVTFRCDPISEHNRLYWYRQTLGQGPEFLTYFQNEAQLEKSRLLSDRFSAERPKGSFSTLEIQRTEQGDSAMYLCASSLGQGAASTEAFFGQGTRLTVV.

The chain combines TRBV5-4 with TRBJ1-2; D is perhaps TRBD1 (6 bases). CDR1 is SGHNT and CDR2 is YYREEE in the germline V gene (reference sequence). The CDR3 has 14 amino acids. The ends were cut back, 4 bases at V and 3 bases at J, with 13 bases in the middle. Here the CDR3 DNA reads TGTGCCAGCAGCGTACAGGGAAAGGACTATGGCTACACCTTC. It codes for CASSVQGKDYGYTF.

The CDR3 region has the DNA TGTGCCAGCAGTCCCCCCCCCAGGGGCGATGGCTACACCTTC. Protein: CASSPPPRGDGYTF. J is TRBJ1-2 and V is TRBV28; TRBD1 is a possible D gene (6 bases). This CDR3 comprises 14 residues. V dropped 5 bases and J dropped 6 bases, with 16 bases sitting between them. Germline CDR1 reads MDHEN; CDR2 reads SYDVKM.

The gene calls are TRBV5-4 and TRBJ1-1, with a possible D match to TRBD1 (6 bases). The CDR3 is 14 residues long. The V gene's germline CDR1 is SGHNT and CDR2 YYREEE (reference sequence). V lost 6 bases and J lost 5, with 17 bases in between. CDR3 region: CASTRGGMETEAFF. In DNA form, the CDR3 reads TGTGCCAGCACTAGGGGGGGTATGGAAACTGAAGCTTTCTTT.

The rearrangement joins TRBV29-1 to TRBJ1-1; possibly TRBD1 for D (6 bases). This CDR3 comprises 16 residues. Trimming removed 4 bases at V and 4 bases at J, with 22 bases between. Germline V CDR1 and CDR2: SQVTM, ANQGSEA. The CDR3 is CSVVGVWQGSGTEAFF. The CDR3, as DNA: TGCAGCGTTGTGGGGGTATGGCAGGGGTCGGGCACTGAAGCTTTCTTT.

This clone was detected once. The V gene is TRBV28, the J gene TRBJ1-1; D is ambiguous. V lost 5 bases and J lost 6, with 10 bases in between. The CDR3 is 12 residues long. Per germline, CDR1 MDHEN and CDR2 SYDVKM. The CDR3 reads CASSAQEAEAFF. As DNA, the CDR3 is TGTGCCAGCAGTGCTCAAGAGGCTGAAGCTTTCTTT.

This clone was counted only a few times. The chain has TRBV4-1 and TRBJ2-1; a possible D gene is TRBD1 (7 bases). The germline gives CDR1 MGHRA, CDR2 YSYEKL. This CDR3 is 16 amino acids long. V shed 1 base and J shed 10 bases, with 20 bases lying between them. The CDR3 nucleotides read TGCGCCAGCAGCCAAGGAGGGGGCGGGACCCCGGGAGAGCAGTTCTTC. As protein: CASSQGGGGTPGEQFF.

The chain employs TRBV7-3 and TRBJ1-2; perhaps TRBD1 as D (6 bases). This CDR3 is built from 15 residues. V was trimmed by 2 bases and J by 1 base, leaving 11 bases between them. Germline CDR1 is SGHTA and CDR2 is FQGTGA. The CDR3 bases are TGTGCCAGCAGCTTAGGGGGGGCGAATAACTATGGCTACACCTTC. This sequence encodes CASSLGGANNYGYTF.

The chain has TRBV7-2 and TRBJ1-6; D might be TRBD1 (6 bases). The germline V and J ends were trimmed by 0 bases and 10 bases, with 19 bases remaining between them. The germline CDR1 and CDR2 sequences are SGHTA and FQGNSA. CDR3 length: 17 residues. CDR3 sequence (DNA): TGTGCCAGCAGCTTAGCTCCCTGGGGGCAGGAAACATCACCCCTCCACTTT. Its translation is CASSLAPWGQETSPLHF.

The CDR3 spells CASSLAPGGEETQYF. The DNA of the CDR3 is TGTGCCAGCAGCTTAGCCCCCGGGGGGGAAGAGACCCAGTACTTC. The chain carries TRBV13 and TRBJ2-5, with 8 bases matching TRBD2. The CDR3 runs 15 residues. The V and J ends lost 1 base and 3 bases, in that order; junction bases with no gene match: 4. In germline, CDR1 is PRHDT, CDR2 FYEKMQ (reference sequence).

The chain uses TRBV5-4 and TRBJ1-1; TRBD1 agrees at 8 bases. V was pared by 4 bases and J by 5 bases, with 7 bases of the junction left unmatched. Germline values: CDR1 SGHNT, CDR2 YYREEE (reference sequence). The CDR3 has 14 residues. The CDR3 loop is CASSADRGRTEAFF. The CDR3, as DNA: TGTGCCAGCAGCGCCGACAGGGGCCGAACTGAAGCTTTCTTT.

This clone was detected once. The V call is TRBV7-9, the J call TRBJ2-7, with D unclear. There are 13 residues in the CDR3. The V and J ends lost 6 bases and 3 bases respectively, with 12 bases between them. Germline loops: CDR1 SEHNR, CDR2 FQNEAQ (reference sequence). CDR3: CASRPALFYEQYF. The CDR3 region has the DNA TGTGCCAGCAGACCAGCGTTATTCTACGAGCAGTACTTC.

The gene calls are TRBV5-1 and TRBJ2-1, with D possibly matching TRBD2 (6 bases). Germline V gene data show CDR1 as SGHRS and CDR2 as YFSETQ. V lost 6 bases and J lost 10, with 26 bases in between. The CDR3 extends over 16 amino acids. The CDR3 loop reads CASTELEASELVEQFF. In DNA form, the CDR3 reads TGCGCCAGCACGGAATTGGAGGCTAGCGAGCTGGTAGAGCAGTTCTTC.

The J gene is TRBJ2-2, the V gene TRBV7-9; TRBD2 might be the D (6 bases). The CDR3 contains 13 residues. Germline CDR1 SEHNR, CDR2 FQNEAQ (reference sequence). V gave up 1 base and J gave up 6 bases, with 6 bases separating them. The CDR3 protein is CASSLGGAGELFF. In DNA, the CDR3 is TGTGCCAGCAGCTTAGGCGGGGCCGGGGAGCTGTTTTTT.

CDR3 protein: CASSLISYEQYF. In nucleotides, the CDR3 is TGTGCCAGCAGCTTAATATCCTACGAGCAGTACTTC. The chain joins TRBV7-9 to TRBJ2-7, with unresolved D. The CDR3 covers 12 residues. V was pared by 2 bases and J by 1 base, with 3 bases between. Germline V gene data show CDR1 as SEHNR and CDR2 as FQNEAQ (reference sequence).

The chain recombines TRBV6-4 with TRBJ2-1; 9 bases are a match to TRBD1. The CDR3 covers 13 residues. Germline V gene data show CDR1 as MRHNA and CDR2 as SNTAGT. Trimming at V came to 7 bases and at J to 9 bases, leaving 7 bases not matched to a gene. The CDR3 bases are TGTGCCAGCACCGCGGACAGGGGAAGTGAGCAGTTCTTC. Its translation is CASTADRGSEQFF.

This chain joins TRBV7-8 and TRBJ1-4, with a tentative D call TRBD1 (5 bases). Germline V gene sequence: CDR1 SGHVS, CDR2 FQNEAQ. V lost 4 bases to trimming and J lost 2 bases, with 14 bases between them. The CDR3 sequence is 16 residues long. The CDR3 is CASSSPSGHTNEKLFF. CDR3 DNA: TGTGCCAGCAGCTCACCGTCCGGACACACTAATGAAAAACTGTTTTTT. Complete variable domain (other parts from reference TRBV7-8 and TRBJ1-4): GAGVSQSPRYKVAKRGQDVALRCDPISGHVSLFWYQQALGQGPEFLTYFQNEAQLDKSGLPSDRFFAERPEGSVSTLKIQRTQQEDSAVYLCASSSPSGHTNEKLFFGSGTQLSVL.

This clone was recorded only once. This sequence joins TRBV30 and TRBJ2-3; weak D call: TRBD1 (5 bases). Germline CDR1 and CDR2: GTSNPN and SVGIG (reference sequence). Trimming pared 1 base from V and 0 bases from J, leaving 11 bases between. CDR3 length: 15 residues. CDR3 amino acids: CAWSARGKSTDTQYF. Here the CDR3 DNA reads TGTGCCTGGAGTGCTAGGGGAAAAAGCACAGATACGCAGTATTTT.

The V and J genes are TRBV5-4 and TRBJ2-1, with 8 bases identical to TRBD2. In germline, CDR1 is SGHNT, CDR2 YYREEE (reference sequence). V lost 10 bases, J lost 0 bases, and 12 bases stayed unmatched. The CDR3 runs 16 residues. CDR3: CAGGLAGLSSYNEQFF. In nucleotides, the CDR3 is TGTGCCGGGGGGCTAGCGGGCCTTAGCTCCTACAATGAGCAGTTCTTC.

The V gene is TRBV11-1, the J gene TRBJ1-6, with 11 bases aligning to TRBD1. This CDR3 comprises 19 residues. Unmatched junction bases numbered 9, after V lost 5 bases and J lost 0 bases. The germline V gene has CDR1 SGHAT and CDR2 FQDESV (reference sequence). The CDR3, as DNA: TGTGCCAGCAGCGAAGGACAGGGGGCTTGGAGCTCCTATAATTCACCCCTCCACTTT. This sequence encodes CASSEGQGAWSSYNSPLHF.

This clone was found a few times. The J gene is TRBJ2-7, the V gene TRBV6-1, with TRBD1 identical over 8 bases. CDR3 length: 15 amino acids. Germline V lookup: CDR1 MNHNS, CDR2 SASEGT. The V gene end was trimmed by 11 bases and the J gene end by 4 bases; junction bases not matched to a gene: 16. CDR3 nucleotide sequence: TGTGCCGCAAAGGGGACAGGTAGTTCAGTGTACGAGCAGTACTTC. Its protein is CAAKGTGSSVYEQYF.

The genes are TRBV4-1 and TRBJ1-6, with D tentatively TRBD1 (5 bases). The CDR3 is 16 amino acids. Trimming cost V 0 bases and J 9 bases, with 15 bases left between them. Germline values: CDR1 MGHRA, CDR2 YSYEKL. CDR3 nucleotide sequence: TGCGCCAGCAGCCAAGAGGTGGGGGGTTTTGGTTCACCCCTCCACTTT. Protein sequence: CASSQEVGGFGSPLHF.

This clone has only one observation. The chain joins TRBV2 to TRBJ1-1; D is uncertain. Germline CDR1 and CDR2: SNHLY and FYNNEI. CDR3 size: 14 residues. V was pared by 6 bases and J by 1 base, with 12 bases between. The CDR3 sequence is CASSTQIQNTEAFF. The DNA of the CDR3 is TGTGCCAGCAGCACCCAGATACAGAACACTGAAGCTTTCTTT.

CDR3 loop: CASSLRSRINQPQHF. The DNA for the CDR3 is TGTGCCAGCAGCTTAAGGTCCAGGATCAATCAGCCCCAGCATTTT. The chain carries TRBV5-6 and TRBJ1-5; D call uncertain. The CDR3 runs 15 residues. V gave up 2 bases and J gave up 3 bases, with 12 bases separating them. Germline CDR1 reads SGHDT; CDR2 reads YYEEEE.

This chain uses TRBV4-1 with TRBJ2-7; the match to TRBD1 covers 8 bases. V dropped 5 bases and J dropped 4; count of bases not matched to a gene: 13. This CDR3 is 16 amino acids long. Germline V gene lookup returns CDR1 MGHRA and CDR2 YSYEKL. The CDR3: CASSFSPRTGTYEQYF. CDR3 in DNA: TGCGCCAGCAGCTTCAGTCCCAGGACAGGGACTTACGAGCAGTACTTC.

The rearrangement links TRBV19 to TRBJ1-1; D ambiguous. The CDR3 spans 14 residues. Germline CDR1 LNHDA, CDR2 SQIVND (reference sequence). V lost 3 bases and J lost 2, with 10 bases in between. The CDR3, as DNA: TGTGCCAGTAGTATCCCCAGAACCAACACTGAAGCTTTCTTT. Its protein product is CASSIPRTNTEAFF.